This T cell receptor (beta chain) was profiled in a study of T-cell reconstitution after alpha-beta-depleted transplantation in children. Library preparation (for TCRbeta) was performed with unique molecular identifiers. TCRdb analysed the PCR reads with MiXCR anew, one entry per CDR3 protein. The table shows about 300,000 distinct CDR3 sequences, with over 9% occurring only once. Study-wide points: One year after transplant, T-cell counts and diversity came mostly from newly produced T cells.

Germline V gene lookup returns CDR1 SQVTM and CDR2 ANQGSEA. CDR3 length: 13 residues. The V gene lost 2 bases and the J gene lost 5 bases, with 13 bases spanning the gap. This clonotype occurred many times. Its specificity is not known. This material consisted of PBMCs, taken before TCRalphabeta/CD19-depleted stem cell transplant. The chain recombines TRBV29-1 with TRBJ2-7; a possible D gene is TRBD1 (5 bases). This clonotype was sampled from a boy younger than two with acute myeloid leukemia, due to receive a stem cell transplant. This chain's CDR3 is CSVESRTTDEQYF. The CDR3, as DNA: TGCAGCGTTGAATCGAGGACAACGGACGAGCAGTACTTC.